What follows are 30 T cell receptor beta chains derived from one specimen sequenced in a study of T cell responses to AZD1222 COVID-19 vaccine. The table came from immunoSEQ multiplex PCR; TCRdb's copy has only in-frame clones and leaves some out. The sample gives about 120,000 clones, about 88% of which show up once; about 3% is in the top ten. Source: peripheral blood, taken 28 days after the second AZD1222 dose. The receptor set was obtained from an adult who received the AZD1222 COVID-19 vaccine.

V usage is TRBV5-8 and J usage is TRBJ1-5, with a tentative D call TRBD1 (5 bases). The CDR3 covers 13 residues. Trimming took 0 bases from V and 6 from J, leaving 7 bases between them. Per the germline V gene, CDR1 is SGHTS and CDR2 is YDEGEE. CDR3 residues: CASSLDRGQPQHF. CDR3 in DNA: TGTGCCAGCAGCTTGGATAGGGGTCAGCCCCAGCATTTT.

Written as DNA, the CDR3 is TGTGCCAGCAGTGTCTTGGCTGGGGAAGGCTACACCTTC. This gives the protein CASSVLAGEGYTF. The chain joins TRBV2 to TRBJ1-2; D call uncertain. This CDR3 has 13 residues. Trimming cost V 4 bases and J 8 bases, with 14 bases left between them. Germline lookup yields CDR1 SNHLY and CDR2 FYNNEI.

In its sample, this clone was seen a few times. In the same sample, other DNA sequences code for this CDR3. V and J are TRBV11-3 and TRBJ2-1; the D is unclear. CDR1 and CDR2 from the germline V gene are SGHNT and YENEEA. The CDR3 has 12 residues. The germline V and J ends were trimmed by 5 bases and 4 bases, with 6 bases remaining between them. This chain's CDR3 is CASSLGYNEQFF. DNA of the CDR3: TGTGCCAGCAGCCTAGGGTACAATGAGCAGTTCTTC.

CDR3 in amino acids: CASSSKRGYDTQYF. CDR3 nucleotide sequence: TGTGCCAGCAGTTCAAAACGGGGGTACGATACGCAGTATTTT. The chain couples TRBV7-2 to TRBJ2-3; D possibly corresponds to TRBD2 (6 bases). V lost 6 bases and J lost 6, with 16 bases in between. The germline V gene encodes CDR1 SGHTA and CDR2 FQGNSA. This CDR3 has 14 residues.

J is TRBJ1-5 and V is TRBV12-3 or TRBV12-4; perhaps TRBD1 as D (5 bases). This CDR3 spans 12 amino acids. V lost 7 bases, J lost 9 bases, and 13 bases lay in between. As DNA, the CDR3 is TGTGCCAGCAAGGGGTCTACGGGGCCCCAGCATTTT. It translates to CASKGSTGPQHF.

The gene calls are TRBV20-1 and TRBJ2-5; D gene ambiguous. CDR1 and CDR2 (germline): DFQATT, SNEGSKA (reference sequence). This CDR3 contains 11 residues. V lost 0 bases, J lost 7 bases, and 6 bases lay in between. The CDR3 DNA is TGCAGTGCTAGAGATACCCTGACCCAGTACTTC. This codes for CSARDTLTQYF.

The V call is TRBV27, the J call TRBJ2-7; D might be TRBD2 (5 bases). The V end lost 2 bases, the J end lost 4 bases, and 18 bases lay between the germline ends. The CDR3 is made up of 16 amino acids. Germline values: CDR1 MNHEY, CDR2 SMNVEV (reference sequence). The CDR3 coding sequence is TGTGCCAGCAGTTTAGAGGGCGTAGGTCCCTTTTACGAGCAGTACTTC. The encoded protein is CASSLEGVGPFYEQYF.

The rearrangement uses TRBV2 and TRBJ1-6, with D hard to call. CDR1 SNHLY and CDR2 FYNNEI come from the germline V gene. Trimming left V 6 bases short and J 5 bases short, with 11 bases between. The CDR3 has 14 amino acids. The CDR3 DNA reads as TGTGCCAGCAGAAGGGTAGGAGATAATTCACCCCTCCACTTT. Protein: CASRRVGDNSPLHF.

The gene calls are TRBV6-5 and TRBJ2-2, with a possible D match to TRBD2 (5 bases). The CDR3 loop spans 16 amino acids. Deletions cut 3 bases from V and 1 base from J, with 12 bases between. Germline V lookup: CDR1 MNHEY, CDR2 SVGAGI. The CDR3: CASSYGLAGNTGELFF. CDR3 DNA: TGTGCCAGCAGTTATGGGCTAGCCGGGAACACCGGGGAGCTGTTTTTT.

This chain joins TRBV10-2 and TRBJ2-2, with D unclear. In germline, CDR1 is WSHSY, CDR2 SAAADI. Between the trimmed V and J ends, which lost 6 bases and 6 bases, there was a span of 8 bases. The CDR3 runs 12 residues. The CDR3 here is CASRQEPGELFF. The CDR3 nucleotides are TGCGCCAGCAGGCAGGAACCCGGGGAGCTGTTTTTT.

The genes are TRBV7-8 and TRBJ2-3; the D gene is possibly TRBD1 (6 bases). V lost 9 bases and J 2 bases, leaving 12 bases between the germline ends. The CDR3 is 13 amino acids. CDR1 and CDR2 (germline): SGHVS, FQNEAQ. This chain's CDR3 is CASGTMNTDTQYF. The CDR3 DNA reads as TGTGCCAGTGGGACAATGAACACAGATACGCAGTATTTT.

V gene TRBV19 combines with J gene TRBJ1-1, with D possibly TRBD1 on 5 matching bases. CDR3 size: 11 residues. The V gene lost 6 bases and the J gene lost 9 bases, with 11 bases spanning the gap. Germline-derived CDR1 and CDR2 are LNHDA and SQIVND (reference sequence). CDR3 nucleotides: TGTGCCAGTAGGAAGGGGACGCAAGCTTTCTTT. It encodes CASRKGTQAFF.

This chain links TRBV19 with TRBJ1-1; D not certain. With 3 bases removed from V and 2 bases from J, the gap between germline ends came to 7 bases. Germline V gene sequence: CDR1 LNHDA, CDR2 SQIVND (reference sequence). There are 13 residues in the CDR3. In DNA form, the CDR3 reads TGTGCCAGTAGTATCAAGGGTAACACTGAAGCTTTCTTT. It codes for CASSIKGNTEAFF. The whole variable domain, remainder taken from reference TRBV19 and TRBJ1-1, is DGGITQSPKYLFRKEGQNVTLSCEQNLNHDAMYWYRQDPGQGLRLIYYSQIVNDFQKGDIAEGYSVSREKKESFPLTVTSAQKNPTAFYLCASSIKGNTEAFFGQGTRLTVV.

This clone was detected once. The rearrangement joins TRBV6-5 to TRBJ2-1, with 10 bases matching TRBD2. The trim removed 5 bases at V and 7 bases at J, leaving 8 bases unmatched. Germline V gene lookup returns CDR1 MNHEY and CDR2 SVGAGI. The CDR3 extends over 15 amino acids. The CDR3: CASSPSGGGRNEQFF. CDR3 DNA: TGTGCCAGCAGTCCCAGCGGGGGGGGTAGGAATGAGCAGTTCTTC.

The rearrangement joins TRBV15 to TRBJ2-7; 7 bases map to TRBD2. The V gene's germline CDR1 is LNHNV and CDR2 YYDKDF (reference sequence). The junction had 0 bases not matched to a gene; V was cut back by 0 bases and J by 4 bases. This CDR3 has 13 amino acids. The CDR3 spells CATSREAGYEQYF. The CDR3 coding sequence is TGTGCCACCAGCAGAGAAGCGGGGTACGAGCAGTACTTC.

The V and J genes are TRBV27 and TRBJ1-1; TRBD1 aligns across 8 bases. V was clipped by 6 bases and J by 5 bases; unmatched bases: 11. Germline CDR1 and CDR2: MNHEY and SMNVEV (reference sequence). The CDR3 runs to 15 residues. CDR3 in amino acids: CASSNPGQGKTEAFF. CDR3 nucleotides: TGTGCCAGCAGCAACCCCGGACAGGGAAAAACTGAAGCTTTCTTT.

The chain links TRBV29-1 to TRBJ1-2, with D hard to call. The CDR3 extends over 9 amino acids. Germline-derived CDR1 and CDR2 are SQVTM and ANQGSEA. Trimming shortened V by 7 bases and J by 8 bases, and 8 bases separated the two germline ends. The CDR3, as DNA: TGCAGCGCAGTAGAAGGCTACACCTTC. Translating it yields CSAVEGYTF. The complete variable domain, with remaining parts taken from reference TRBV29-1 and TRBJ1-2, reads SAVISQKPSRDICQRGTSLTIQCQVDSQVTMMFWYRQQPGQSLTLIATANQGSEATYESGFVIDKFPISRPNLTFSTLTVSNMSPEDSSIYLCSAVEGYTFGSGTRLTVV.

The J gene is TRBJ2-5, the V gene TRBV11-2; 9 bases match TRBD2. The germline V gene encodes CDR1 SGHAT and CDR2 FQNNGV. The CDR3 length is 17 residues. Trimming took 0 bases from V and 6 from J; bases not matched to a gene: 11. Here the CDR3 DNA reads TGTGCCAGCAGCTTAGATGGGTTGGCGGGGGGGCGACAGACCCAGTACTTC. Its protein product is CASSLDGLAGGRQTQYF. Full variable domain (rest looked up from reference TRBV11-2 and TRBJ2-5): EAGVAQSPRYKIIEKRQSVAFWCNPISGHATLYWYQQILGQGPKLLIQFQNNGVVDDSQLPKDRFSAERLKGVDSTLKIQPAKLEDSAVYLCASSLDGLAGGRQTQYFGPGTRLLVL.

The chain joins TRBV7-9 to TRBJ1-5; D uncertain. CDR1 and CDR2 from the germline V gene are SEHNR and FQNEAQ (reference sequence). V gave up 1 base and J gave up 0 bases, with 7 bases separating them. The CDR3 runs 15 residues. The CDR3 DNA is TGTGCCAGCAGCTTAGTAGGGATTAGCAATCAGCCCCAGCATTTT. Protein: CASSLVGISNQPQHF.

V gene TRBV5-1 combines with J gene TRBJ2-1; D is uncertain. This CDR3 is built from 11 residues. V was shortened by 5 bases and J by 7 bases, with 7 bases between the two germline ends. Germline lookup yields CDR1 SGHRS and CDR2 YFSETQ. CDR3 nucleotides: TGCGCCAGCAGGGTGGCGAATGAGCAGTTCTTC. This codes for CASRVANEQFF. Based on the CDR3 plus reference TRBV5-1 and TRBJ2-1, the full variable domain is KAGVTQTPRYLIKTRGQQVTLSCSPISGHRSVSWYQQTPGQGLQFLFEYFSETQRNKGNFPGRFSGRQFSNSRSEMNVSTLELGDSALYLCASRVANEQFFGPGTRLTVL.

The V and J genes are TRBV15 and TRBJ1-1; D is unresolved. V was shortened by 2 bases and J by 0 bases, with 16 bases between the two germline ends. CDR3 size: 17 residues. Germline V gene lookup returns CDR1 LNHNV and CDR2 YYDKDF (reference sequence). The CDR3 is CATSRRPLRGLNTEAFF. The DNA of the CDR3 is TGTGCCACCAGCAGACGTCCCCTCCGGGGATTGAACACTGAAGCTTTCTTT.

V gene TRBV7-9 combines with J gene TRBJ2-2; 8 bases map to TRBD1. Germline CDR1 reads SEHNR; CDR2 reads FQNEAQ (reference sequence). V lost 2 bases to trimming and J lost 6 bases; unmatched junction nucleotides: 5. The CDR3 spans 15 residues. Here the CDR3 DNA reads TGTGCCAGCAGCTTACCGGACAGGGACTCCGGGGAGCTGTTTTTT. Amino acids: CASSLPDRDSGELFF.

V and J are TRBV6-5 and TRBJ2-7; TRBD1 agrees at 11 bases. V shed 6 bases and J 2 bases; nucleotides not matched to a gene: 6. The CDR3 covers 15 residues. In germline, CDR1 is MNHEY, CDR2 SVGAGI. The CDR3 DNA sequence: TGTGCCAGCAGCCTTGGACAGGGGGCCCCCTACGAGCAGTACTTC. It specifies CASSLGQGAPYEQYF.

The chain joins TRBV6-5 to TRBJ2-6, with D perhaps assigned TRBD1 or TRBD2 (5 bases each). Germline CDR1 is MNHEY and CDR2 is SVGAGI. CDR3 length: 15 residues. V lost 5 bases to trimming and J lost 2 bases, with 10 bases between them. The DNA for the CDR3 is TGTGCCAGCAGTCCAGAGGGGACTGGGGCCAACGTCCTGACTTTC. It encodes CASSPEGTGANVLTF.

J is TRBJ2-7 and V is TRBV5-5, with 7 bases lining up with TRBD2. CDR3 length: 14 residues. Losses at the gene ends were 4 bases for V and 3 bases for J; bases not matched to a gene: 7. Germline V gene data show CDR1 as SGHKS and CDR2 as YYEKEE (reference sequence). The CDR3 spells CASSPGSGGYEQYF. The CDR3 DNA follows: TGTGCCAGCAGCCCGGGGTCGGGGGGCTACGAGCAGTACTTC.

This clone appeared a single time. V is TRBV12-3 or TRBV12-4 and J is TRBJ1-2, with TRBD1 as a possible D gene (5 bases). V was shortened by 6 bases and J by 3 bases, with 11 bases between the two germline ends. The CDR3 loop spans 13 amino acids. The CDR3 here is CASSQGGHYGYTF. In DNA, the CDR3 is TGTGCCAGCAGCCAGGGAGGCCACTATGGCTACACCTTC.

This sequence joins TRBV29-1 and TRBJ1-2; no definite D call. Germline-derived CDR1 and CDR2 are SQVTM and ANQGSEA. Trimming shortened V by 1 base and J by 1 base, and 4 bases separated the two germline ends. The CDR3 length is 12 residues. CDR3 region: CSVEALNYGYTF. The DNA for the CDR3 is TGCAGCGTTGAAGCCCTTAACTATGGCTACACCTTC.

This clone was observed a single time. J is TRBJ2-7 and V is TRBV29-1; D might be TRBD2 (5 bases). CDR3 size: 12 residues. Trimming removed 2 bases at V and 9 bases at J, with 14 bases between. Per germline, CDR1 SQVTM and CDR2 ANQGSEA. CDR3: CSVESSDSWQYF. As DNA, the CDR3 is TGCAGCGTTGAATCATCGGACTCCTGGCAGTACTTC.

This chain joins TRBV11-2 and TRBJ2-1; D gene uncertain. V dropped 3 bases and J dropped 2 bases, with 17 bases sitting between them. The germline V gene encodes CDR1 SGHAT and CDR2 FQNNGV. The length of the CDR3 is 17 residues. The CDR3 DNA follows: TGTGCCAGCAGCTTCATTCTGCACAGTACTACCTACAATGAGCAGTTCTTC. Its protein product is CASSFILHSTTYNEQFF.

This clone is a singleton in its sample. The rearrangement uses TRBV30 and TRBJ1-6; 9 nucleotides line up with TRBD1. V shed 5 bases and J 0 bases; nucleotides not matched to a gene: 8. Per germline, CDR1 GTSNPN and CDR2 SVGIG (reference sequence). This CDR3 has 17 amino acids. CDR3: CAWGRDRDLSYNSPLHF. The CDR3 DNA sequence: TGTGCCTGGGGCCGGGACAGGGACCTCTCCTATAATTCACCCCTCCACTTT.